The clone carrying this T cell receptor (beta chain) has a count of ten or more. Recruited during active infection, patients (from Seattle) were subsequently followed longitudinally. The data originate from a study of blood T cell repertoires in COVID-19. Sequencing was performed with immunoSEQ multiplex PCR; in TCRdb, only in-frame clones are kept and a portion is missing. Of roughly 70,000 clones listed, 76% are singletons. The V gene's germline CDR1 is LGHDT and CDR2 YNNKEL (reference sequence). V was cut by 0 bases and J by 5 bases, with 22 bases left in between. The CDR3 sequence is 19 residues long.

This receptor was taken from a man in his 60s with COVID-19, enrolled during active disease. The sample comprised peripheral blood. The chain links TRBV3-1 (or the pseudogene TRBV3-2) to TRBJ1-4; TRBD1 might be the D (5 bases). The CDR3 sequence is CASSQDRSMRRQTNEKLFF. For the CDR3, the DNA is TGTGCCAGCAGCCAAGATCGAAGTATGAGGAGACAGACAAATGAAAAACTGTTTTTT.